Listed below are T cell receptor beta chains from one sample, sequenced in a study of PD-1 blockade in classical Hodgkin lymphoma. Method: immunoSEQ multiplex PCR; TCRdb's copy keeps in-frame clones and lacks some. The top ten hold approximately 15% of the sample, which has about 49,000 clones, roughly 89% seen once. The sequenced sample was peripheral blood mononuclear cells (PBMCs), obtained before the fourth cycle of nivolumab. The receptors here all came from a human donor with classical Hodgkin lymphoma. CDR3s include the opening cysteine and the closing phenylalanine or tryptophan. A D gene is named only where the DNA matches it firmly.

V gene	D gene	J gene	CDR3 DNA	CDR3 protein
TRBV18	TRBD1	TRBJ1-2	TGTGCCAGCTCTCGGGAACAGGGGAGCGGTGGCTACACCTTC	CASSREQGSGGYTF
TRBV5-1	TRBD2	TRBJ2-4	TGCGCCAGCAGCAAACTTCTAGCGGGAGGCTTCGAAAACATTCAGTACTTC	CASSKLLAGGFENIQYF
TRBV7-2	-	TRBJ1-5	TGTGCCAGTAAACAGGGTTCTAGCAATCAGCCCCAGCATTTT	CASKQGSSNQPQHF
TRBV6-5	TRBD1	TRBJ1-2	TGTGCCAGCACCGTGGACAGGGGCGGGGGCTACACCTTC	CASTVDRGGGYTF
TRBV28	TRBD2	TRBJ2-1	TGTGCCAGCAGTTTACTCCTACTAGCGTATGAGCAGTTCTTC	CASSLLLLAYEQFF
TRBV5-4	-	TRBJ2-1	TGTGCCAGCAGCTTGTCCGTCGGCGCCACCAATGAGCAGTTCTTC	CASSLSVGATNEQFF
TRBV7-3	TRBD2	TRBJ2-1	TGTGCCAGCAGCTTAAGGTCTAGCGGTAGCTCCTACAATGAGCAGTTCTTC	CASSLRSSGSSYNEQFF
TRBV2	TRBD1	TRBJ2-7	TGTGCCAGCGGGGTGGCAGGGGGCCCGGGAGAGCAGTACTTC	CASGVAGGPGEQYF
TRBV29-1	-	TRBJ1-2	TGCAGCGTTTTGGCAGATGGCTACACCTTC	CSVLADGYTF
TRBV30	TRBD2	TRBJ2-7	TGTGCCTGGATGCGGGAGGGGCCCTCCTACGAGCAGTACTTC	CAWMREGPSYEQYF